This is a list of T cell receptor beta chains from one sample in a study of T cell changes during pregnancy in multiple sclerosis. The assay was immunoSEQ multiplex PCR, and TCRdb's table has in-frame clones only and misses some. This sample has about 92,000 clones, with more than 85% found just once. Material: peripheral blood, obtained in the first trimester of pregnancy. These receptors originate from a female donor with multiple sclerosis, enrolled in a pregnancy study. Both conserved end residues are part of each CDR3. A D gene is named only where the DNA matches it firmly. The size field is filled for only some rows; it gives once, few, many or a size class.

clone_size	v_call	j_call	d_call	cdr3_aa	cdr3_nt
.	TRBV7-2	TRBJ2-7	TRBD1	CASSFITRQGSYEQYF	TGTGCCAGCAGCTTTATTACCCGACAGGGGTCCTACGAGCAGTACTTC
few	TRBV19	TRBJ2-2	.	CASSGSGELFF	TGTGCCAGCAGCGGGTCCGGGGAGCTGTTTTTT
.	TRBV7-3	TRBJ2-5	.	CASSLGSEYQETQYF	TGTGCCAGCAGCTTAGGGTCGGAGTACCAAGAGACCCAGTACTTC
.	TRBV5-1	TRBJ1-4	.	CASSLGANEKLFF	TGCGCCAGCAGCTTGGGAGCTAATGAAAAACTGTTTTTT
.	TRBV6-5	TRBJ1-2	.	CASSYAGTYGYTF	TGTGCCAGCAGTTACGCGGGGACCTATGGCTACACCTTC
.	TRBV6-1	TRBJ2-7	TRBD1	CASGEGQGNHEQYF	TGTGCCAGCGGGGAGGGACAGGGGAACCACGAGCAGTACTTC
.	TRBV2	TRBJ1-2	.	CASSLTGMDYGYTF	TGTGCCAGCAGTCTCACAGGGATGGACTATGGCTACACCTTC
.	TRBV4-2	TRBJ2-7	.	CASSQEPLLPVEQYF	TGTGCCAGCAGCCAAGAGCCACTACTGCCTGTCGAGCAGTACTTC
.	TRBV6-1	TRBJ2-7	TRBD1	CASSELETGSEQYF	TGTGCCAGCAGTGAACTTGAGACAGGGTCCGAGCAGTACTTC
few	TRBV6-1	TRBJ1-5	.	CASSQNTGREPQHF	TGTGCCAGCAGCCAAAATACAGGGCGGGAGCCCCAGCATTTT
once	TRBV7-9	TRBJ1-4	.	CASSYLGHGEKLFF	TGTGCCAGCAGCTATTTGGGCCATGGGGAAAAACTGTTTTTT
.	TRBV12-5	TRBJ1-1	TRBD1	CASGLVTGTGVTEAFF	TGTGCTAGTGGTTTGGTGACCGGGACAGGGGTGACTGAAGCTTTCTTT
.	TRBV5-4	TRBJ2-5	.	CASSPVGGPETQYF	TGTGCCAGCAGCCCTGTCGGGGGGCCGGAGACCCAGTACTTC
.	TRBV4-1	TRBJ2-7	TRBD1	CASSPSTGSNEQYF	TGCGCCAGCAGCCCGTCGACAGGGTCGAACGAGCAGTACTTC
.	TRBV30	TRBJ2-1	TRBD2	CAWERGTSGVGSYNEQFF	TGTGCCTGGGAGAGGGGGACTAGCGGGGTGGGCTCCTACAATGAGCAGTTCTTC
.	TRBV11-2	TRBJ1-1	TRBD1	CASSLVLSLDRANTEAFF	TGTGCCAGCAGCTTAGTTTTGTCATTGGACAGGGCGAACACTGAAGCTTTCTTT
.	TRBV4-1	TRBJ2-5	.	CASSQDPGAETQYF	TGCGCCAGCAGCCAAGATCCAGGGGCCGAGACCCAGTACTTC
.	TRBV7-2	TRBJ1-2	TRBD1	CASSLSTGQNYGYTF	TGTGCCAGCAGCTTATCCACGGGACAGAACTATGGCTACACCTTC
.	TRBV28	TRBJ2-7	.	CASGSSTESSYEQYF	TGTGCCAGCGGGTCGAGTACGGAGAGCTCCTACGAGCAGTACTTC
once	TRBV2	TRBJ2-1	.	CASSQGRVSYNEQFF	TGTGCCAGCAGTCAGGGAAGAGTCTCCTACAATGAGCAGTTCTTC
.	TRBV28	TRBJ2-2	.	CATWTLNTGELFF	TGTGCCACATGGACACTGAACACCGGGGAGCTGTTTTTT
.	TRBV7-9	TRBJ2-7	.	CASSLRPSDEQYF	TGTGCCAGCAGCCTCAGGCCTAGCGACGAGCAGTACTTC
.	TRBV4-1	TRBJ2-7	TRBD2	CASSATSGSYEQYF	TGCGCCAGCAGCGCTACTAGCGGGAGTTACGAGCAGTACTTC
.	TRBV5-6	TRBJ2-7	TRBD2	CASSFGLAGLAYEQYF	TGTGCCAGCAGCTTCGGTCTAGCGGGGCTTGCCTACGAGCAGTACTTC
once	TRBV7-9	TRBJ1-1	TRBD1	CASNPTGGNTEAFF	TGTGCCAGCAACCCGACAGGGGGGAACACTGAAGCTTTCTTT
once	TRBV6-5	TRBJ1-3	TRBD1	CASSFYRGFSGNTIYF	TGTGCCAGCAGTTTCTACAGGGGTTTCTCTGGAAACACCATATATTTT
.	TRBV6-1	TRBJ1-6	.	CASSERRIYNSPLHF	TGTGCCAGCAGTGAGCGCAGGATCTATAATTCACCCCTCCACTTT
.	TRBV28	TRBJ1-5	.	CASSLGHLYQPQHF	TGTGCCAGCAGCTTAGGACATCTATATCAGCCCCAGCATTTT
once	TRBV30	TRBJ2-1	TRBD2	CAWSWEREGNEQFF	TGTGCCTGGAGTTGGGAGCGGGAGGGGAATGAGCAGTTCTTC
once	TRBV10-1	TRBJ1-2	.	CASSESGRNDGYTF	TGCGCCAGCAGTGAGTCTGGCAGGAACGATGGCTACACCTTC
.	TRBV6-1	TRBJ2-7	TRBD2	CASNPQASGSNEQYF	TGTGCCAGCAATCCCCAGGCTAGCGGGAGCAACGAGCAGTACTTC
.	TRBV6-5	TRBJ1-1	.	CASNSLPVNTEAFF	TGTGCCAGCAATTCATTACCGGTGAACACTGAAGCTTTCTTT
.	TRBV2	TRBJ2-7	TRBD1	CASNSQGDEQYF	TGTGCCAGCAATTCACAGGGGGACGAGCAGTACTTC
.	TRBV19	TRBJ1-2	.	CASSIEAQIQGGYTF	TGTGCCAGTAGTATTGAGGCCCAAATCCAGGGGGGCTACACCTTC
.	TRBV14	TRBJ1-2	TRBD1	CASSPLGQGVVGYTF	TGTGCCAGCAGCCCCTTGGGACAGGGGGTCGTAGGCTACACCTTC
once	TRBV2	TRBJ1-1	.	CASSGQLNTEAFF	TGTGCCAGCAGCGGACAGCTGAACACTGAAGCTTTCTTT
.	TRBV4-1	TRBJ2-5	.	CASSPRGETQYF	TGCGCCAGCAGCCCTAGGGGAGAGACCCAGTACTTC
.	TRBV11-1	TRBJ2-5	TRBD2	CASSRNSGQETQYF	TGTGCCAGCTCGAGGAATAGCGGGCAAGAGACCCAGTACTTC
.	TRBV4-1	TRBJ1-2	.	CASSQLGRGDGYTF	TGCGCCAGCAGCCAACTTGGACGGGGTGACGGCTACACCTTC
.	TRBV4-2	TRBJ2-5	TRBD2	CASSHGTSGKGQETQYF	TGTGCCAGCAGCCATGGAACTAGCGGGAAAGGGCAAGAGACCCAGTACTTC